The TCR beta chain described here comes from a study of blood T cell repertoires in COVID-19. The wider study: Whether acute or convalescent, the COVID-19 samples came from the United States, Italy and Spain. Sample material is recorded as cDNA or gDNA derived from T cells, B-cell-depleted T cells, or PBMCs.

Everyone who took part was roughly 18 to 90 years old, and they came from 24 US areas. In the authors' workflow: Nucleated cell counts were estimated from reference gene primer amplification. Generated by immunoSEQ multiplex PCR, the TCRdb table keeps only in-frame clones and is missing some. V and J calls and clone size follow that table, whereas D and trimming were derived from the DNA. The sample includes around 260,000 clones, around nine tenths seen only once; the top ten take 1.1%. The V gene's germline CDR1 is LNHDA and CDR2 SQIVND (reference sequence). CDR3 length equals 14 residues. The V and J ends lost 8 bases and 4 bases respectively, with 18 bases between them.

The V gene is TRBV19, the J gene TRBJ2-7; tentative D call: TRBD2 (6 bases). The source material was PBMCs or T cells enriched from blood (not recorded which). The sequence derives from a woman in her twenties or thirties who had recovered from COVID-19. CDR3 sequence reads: CASSNRWGVYEQYF. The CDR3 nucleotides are TGTGCCAGTTCCAATCGATGGGGGGTTTACGAGCAGTACTTC.